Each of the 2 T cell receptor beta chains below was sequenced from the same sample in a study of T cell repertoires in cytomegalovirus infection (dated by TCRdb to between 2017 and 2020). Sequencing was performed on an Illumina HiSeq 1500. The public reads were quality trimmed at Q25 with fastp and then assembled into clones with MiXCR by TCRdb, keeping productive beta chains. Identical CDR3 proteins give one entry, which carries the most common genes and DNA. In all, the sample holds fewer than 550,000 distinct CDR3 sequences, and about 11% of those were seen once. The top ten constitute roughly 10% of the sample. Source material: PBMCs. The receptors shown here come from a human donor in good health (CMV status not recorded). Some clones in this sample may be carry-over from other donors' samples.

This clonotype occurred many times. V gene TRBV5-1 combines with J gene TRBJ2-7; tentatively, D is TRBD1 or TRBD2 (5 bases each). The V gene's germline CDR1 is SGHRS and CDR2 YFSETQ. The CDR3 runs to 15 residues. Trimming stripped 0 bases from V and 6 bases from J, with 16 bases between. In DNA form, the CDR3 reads TGCGCCAGCAGCTTGGGGGACCTTAGACTGGCCGAGCAGTACTTC. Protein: CASSLGDLRLAEQYF.

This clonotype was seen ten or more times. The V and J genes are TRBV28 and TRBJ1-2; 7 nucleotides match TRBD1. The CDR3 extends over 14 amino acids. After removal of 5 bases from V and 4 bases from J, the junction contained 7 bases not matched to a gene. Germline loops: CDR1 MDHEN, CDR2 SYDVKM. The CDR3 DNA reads TGTGCCAGCAGTAGACAGGGTATGAGCTATGGCTACACCTTC. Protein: CASSRQGMSYGYTF.